These 5 T cell receptor beta chains were all obtained from the same sample, sequenced in a study of blood T cell repertoires in COVID-19. Data came from immunoSEQ multiplex PCR; TCRdb stores just in-frame clones and leaves some out. The repertoire holds 85,000 to 95,000 clones, with under 95% as singletons. The sample taken for sequencing was peripheral blood. These TCRs come from a woman in her 50s in a cohort sampled during active COVID-19.

Here the CDR3 reads CASSPSHQGSYNSPLHF. The CDR3 coding sequence is TGTGCCAGCAGCCCCTCCCATCAGGGCTCCTATAATTCACCCCTCCACTTT. The rearrangement uses TRBV11-2 and TRBJ1-6, with a tentative D call TRBD1 (5 bases). Per the germline V gene, CDR1 is SGHAT and CDR2 is FQNNGV. The V end lost 5 bases, the J end lost 0 bases, and 14 bases lay between the germline ends. The CDR3 length is 17 residues.

The V gene is TRBV6-5, the J gene TRBJ2-1, with a tentative D call TRBD2 (5 bases). Germline CDR1 reads MNHEY; CDR2 reads SVGAGI. Trimming took 3 bases from V and 12 from J, leaving 15 bases between them. The CDR3 runs to 13 residues. CDR3 coding DNA: TGTGCCAGCAGTTATCGGGTTCGGGATTCGCAGTTCTTC. Encoded protein: CASSYRVRDSQFF.

The chain carries TRBV6-1 and TRBJ2-5; weak D call: TRBD2 (6 bases). This CDR3 comprises 14 residues. Deletions cut 4 bases from V and 5 bases from J, with 14 bases between. The germline gives CDR1 MNHNS, CDR2 SASEGT. The CDR3 loop reads CASSAGGYLETQYF. DNA of the CDR3: TGTGCCAGCAGTGCCGGAGGGTATTTGGAGACCCAGTACTTC.

This clone was seen once. The chain combines TRBV24-1 with TRBJ2-1; TRBD2 agrees at 10 bases. Losses at the gene ends were 3 bases for V and 8 bases for J; bases not matched to a gene: 12. The CDR3 is 17 amino acids. Looked up from germline, CDR1 is KGHDR and CDR2 is SFDVKD. The CDR3 DNA is TGTGCCACCAGTGATCAACCAACGAGCGGGAGGGCCCATGAGCAGTTCTTC. Translating it yields CATSDQPTSGRAHEQFF.

The chain recombines TRBV11-2 with TRBJ2-5; 12 positions match TRBD1. Losses at the gene ends were 6 bases for V and 5 bases for J; bases not matched to a gene: 10. CDR1 and CDR2 from the germline V gene are SGHAT and FQNNGV. This CDR3 is 16 amino acids long. The CDR3 DNA is TGTGCCAGCAGGAACCGGGACAGGGGGCCGGAGGAGACCCAGTACTTC. Its protein is CASRNRDRGPEETQYF.